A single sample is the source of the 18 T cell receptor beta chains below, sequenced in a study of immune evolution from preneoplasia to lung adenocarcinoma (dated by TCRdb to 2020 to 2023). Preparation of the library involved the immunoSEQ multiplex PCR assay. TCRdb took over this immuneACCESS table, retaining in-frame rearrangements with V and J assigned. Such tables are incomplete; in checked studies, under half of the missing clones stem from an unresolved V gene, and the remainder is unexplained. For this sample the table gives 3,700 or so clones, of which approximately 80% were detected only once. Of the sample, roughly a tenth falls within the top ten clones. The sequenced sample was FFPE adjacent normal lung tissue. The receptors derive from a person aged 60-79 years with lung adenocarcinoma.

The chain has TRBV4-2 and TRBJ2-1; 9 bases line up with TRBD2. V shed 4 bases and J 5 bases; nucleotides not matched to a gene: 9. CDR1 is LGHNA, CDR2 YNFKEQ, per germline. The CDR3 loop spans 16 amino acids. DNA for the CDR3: TGTGCCAGCAGCCCCCTCGAAAGCGGGGGGAACAATGAGCAGTTCTTC. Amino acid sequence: CASSPLESGGNNEQFF.

The DNA of the CDR3 is TGTGCCAGCACCCCAGACCCTTATAGCAATCAGCCCCAGCATTTT. Protein product: CASTPDPYSNQPQHF. The rearrangement links TRBV6-5 to TRBJ1-5; D unclear. CDR3 length equals 15 residues. Germline CDR1 reads MNHEY; CDR2 reads SVGAGI. Trimming took off 7 bases at V and 0 bases at J, with 13 bases between the two ends.

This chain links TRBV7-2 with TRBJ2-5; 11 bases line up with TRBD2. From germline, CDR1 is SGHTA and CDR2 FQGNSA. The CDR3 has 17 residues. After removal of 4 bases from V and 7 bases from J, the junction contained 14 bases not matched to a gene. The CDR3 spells CASSSPTSGGFQRTQYF. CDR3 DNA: TGTGCCAGCAGCTCCCCCACTAGCGGGGGATTCCAAAGGACCCAGTACTTC.

The CDR3 DNA reads TGTGCCAGCAGTGGGAGCGGGACAGGGACAGAGACCCAGTACTTC. Amino acid sequence: CASSGSGTGTETQYF. J is TRBJ2-5 and V is TRBV6-1; 9 bases agree with TRBD1. This CDR3 is 15 amino acids long. V shed 4 bases, J shed 4 bases, and the junction held 7 bases outside the gene matches. The V gene's germline CDR1 is MNHNS and CDR2 SASEGT.

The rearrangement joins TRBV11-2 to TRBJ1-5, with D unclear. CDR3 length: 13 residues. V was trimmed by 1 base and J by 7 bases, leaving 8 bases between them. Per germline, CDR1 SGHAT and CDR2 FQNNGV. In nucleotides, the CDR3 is TGTGCCAGCAGCTTAGGAATCGAGCAGCCCCAGCATTTT. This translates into CASSLGIEQPQHF.

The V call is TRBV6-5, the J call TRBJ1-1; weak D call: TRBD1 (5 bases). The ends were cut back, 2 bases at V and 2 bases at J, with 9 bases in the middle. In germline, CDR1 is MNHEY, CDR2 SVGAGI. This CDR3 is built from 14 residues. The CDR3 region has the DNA TGTGCCAGCAGTTACGGGGGGGTCAACACTGAAGCTTTCTTT. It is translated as CASSYGGVNTEAFF.

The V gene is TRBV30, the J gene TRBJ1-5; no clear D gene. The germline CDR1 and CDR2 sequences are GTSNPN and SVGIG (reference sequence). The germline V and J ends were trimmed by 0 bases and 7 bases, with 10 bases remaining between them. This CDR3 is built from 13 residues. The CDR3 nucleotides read TGTGCCTGGAGTGTACTTGCGGGCCAGCCCCAGCATTTT. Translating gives CAWSVLAGQPQHF.

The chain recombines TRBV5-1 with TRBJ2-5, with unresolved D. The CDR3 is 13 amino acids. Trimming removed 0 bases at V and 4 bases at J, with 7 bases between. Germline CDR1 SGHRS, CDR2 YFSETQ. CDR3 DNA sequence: TGCGCCAGCAGCTTGGAAGGGTTAGAGACCCAGTACTTC. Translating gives CASSLEGLETQYF.

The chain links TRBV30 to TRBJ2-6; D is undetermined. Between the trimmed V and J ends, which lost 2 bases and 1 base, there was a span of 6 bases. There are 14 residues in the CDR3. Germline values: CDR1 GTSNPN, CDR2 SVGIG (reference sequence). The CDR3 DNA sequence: TGTGCCTGGAGTATTCAATCTGGGGCCAACGTCCTGACTTTC. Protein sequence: CAWSIQSGANVLTF.

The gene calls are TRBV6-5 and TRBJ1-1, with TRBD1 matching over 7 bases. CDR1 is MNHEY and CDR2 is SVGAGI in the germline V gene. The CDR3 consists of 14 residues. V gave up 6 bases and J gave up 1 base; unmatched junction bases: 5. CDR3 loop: CASRTGTENTEAFF. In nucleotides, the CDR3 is TGTGCCAGCAGAACCGGGACAGAGAACACTGAAGCTTTCTTT.

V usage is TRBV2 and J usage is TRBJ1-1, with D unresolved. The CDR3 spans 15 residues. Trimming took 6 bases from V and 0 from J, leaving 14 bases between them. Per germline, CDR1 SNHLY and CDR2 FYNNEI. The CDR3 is CASRDRGFMNTEAFF. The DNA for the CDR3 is TGTGCCAGCAGGGATCGGGGATTTATGAACACTGAAGCTTTCTTT. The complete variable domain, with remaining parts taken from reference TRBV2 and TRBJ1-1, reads EPEVTQTPSHQVTQMGQEVILRCVPISNHLYFYWYRQILGQKVEFLVSFYNNEISEKSEIFDDQFSVERPDGSNFTLKIRSTKLEDSAMYFCASRDRGFMNTEAFFGQGTRLTVV.

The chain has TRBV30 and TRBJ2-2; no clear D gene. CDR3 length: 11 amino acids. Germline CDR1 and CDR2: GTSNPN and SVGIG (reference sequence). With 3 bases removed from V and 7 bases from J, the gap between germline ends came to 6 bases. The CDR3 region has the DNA TGTGCCTGGAGAAATATCGGGGAGCTGTTTTTT. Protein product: CAWRNIGELFF.

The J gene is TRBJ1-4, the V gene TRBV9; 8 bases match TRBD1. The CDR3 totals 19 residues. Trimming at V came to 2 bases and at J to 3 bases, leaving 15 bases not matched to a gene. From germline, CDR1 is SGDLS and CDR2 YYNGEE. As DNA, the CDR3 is TGTGCCAGCAGCGTTGGCGACGGACAGGGTCTATCGGCTAATGAAAAACTGTTTTTT. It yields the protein CASSVGDGQGLSANEKLFF.

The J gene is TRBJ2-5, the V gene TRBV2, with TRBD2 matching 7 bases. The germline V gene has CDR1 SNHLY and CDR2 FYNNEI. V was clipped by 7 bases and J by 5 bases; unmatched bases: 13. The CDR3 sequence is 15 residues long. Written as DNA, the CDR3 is TGTGCCAGCAACCAACGACTGGGGGGGTCGGAGACCCAGTACTTC. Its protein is CASNQRLGGSETQYF.

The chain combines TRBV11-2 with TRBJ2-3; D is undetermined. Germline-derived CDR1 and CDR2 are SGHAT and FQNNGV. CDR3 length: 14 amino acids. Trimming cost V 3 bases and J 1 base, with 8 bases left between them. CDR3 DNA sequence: TGTGCCAGCAGCTTGGACCGGGGCACAGATACGCAGTATTTT. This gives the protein CASSLDRGTDTQYF.

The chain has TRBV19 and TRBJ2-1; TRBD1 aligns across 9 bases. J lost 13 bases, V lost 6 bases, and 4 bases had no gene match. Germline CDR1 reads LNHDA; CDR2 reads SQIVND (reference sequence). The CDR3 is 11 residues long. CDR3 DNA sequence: TGTGCCAGTAGAGAGGGACAGGGACAGTTCTTC. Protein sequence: CASREGQGQFF.

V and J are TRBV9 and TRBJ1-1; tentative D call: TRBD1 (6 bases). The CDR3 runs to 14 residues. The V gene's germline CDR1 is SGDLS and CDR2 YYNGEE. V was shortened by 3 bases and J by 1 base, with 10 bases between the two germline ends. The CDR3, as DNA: TGTGCCAGCAGCGCCTCACAGGGGAACACTGAAGCTTTCTTT. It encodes CASSASQGNTEAFF. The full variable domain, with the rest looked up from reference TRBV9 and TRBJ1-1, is DSGVTQTPKHLITATGQRVTLRCSPRSGDLSVYWYQQSLDQGLQFLIQYYNGEERAKGNILERFSAQQFPDLHSELNLSSLELGDSALYFCASSASQGNTEAFFGQGTRLTVV.

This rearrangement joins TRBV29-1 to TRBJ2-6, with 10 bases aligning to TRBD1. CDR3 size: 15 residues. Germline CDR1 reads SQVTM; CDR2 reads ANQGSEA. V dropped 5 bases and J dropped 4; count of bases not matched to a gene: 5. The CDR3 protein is CSVRTGGIGANVLTF. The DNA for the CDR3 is TGCAGCGTTCGGACAGGGGGAATCGGGGCCAACGTCCTGACTTTC.